These T cell receptor beta chains were read from a single sample in a study of PD-1 blockade in classical Hodgkin lymphoma. Sequenced by immunoSEQ multiplex PCR; TCRdb stores in-frame clones only, minus some. The sample lists about 7,900 clones, around three quarters seen once, with roughly 46% in the top ten. Source: peripheral blood mononuclear cells (PBMCs), taken before the fourth cycle of nivolumab. These receptor sequences come from a human donor with classical Hodgkin lymphoma. Both conserved end residues are part of each CDR3. The order of the fields is V gene, D gene, J gene, clone size, CDR3 protein, CDR3 DNA. D genes are given only for firm matches. Size values are once, few and many counts, or a class for expanded clones, and some rows have none.

>TRBV6-4|-|TRBJ2-1|-
CASSDSTGGKNNEQFF
TGTGCCAGCAGTGACTCGACGGGGGGCAAAAACAATGAGCAGTTCTTC
>TRBV19|-|TRBJ1-1|-
CASSKQGWGAEAFF
TGTGCCAGTAGTAAGCAGGGGTGGGGCGCTGAAGCTTTCTTT
>TRBV10-1|TRBD2|TRBJ2-1|-
CASSEASGRGIGNEQFF
TGCGCCAGCAGTGAGGCTAGCGGGAGAGGTATAGGAAATGAGCAGTTCTTC
>TRBV14|TRBD1|TRBJ2-7|-
CASSPPGQGREQYF
TGTGCCAGCAGCCCGCCGGGACAGGGCCGCGAGCAGTACTTC
>TRBV28|TRBD1|TRBJ2-5|-
CASSLQGAVETQYF
TGTGCCAGCAGTCTACAGGGGGCGGTTGAGACCCAGTACTTC
>TRBV6-6|-|TRBJ1-5|-
CASTPTQRQANQPQHF
TGTGCCAGCACCCCTACTCAGCGACAGGCCAATCAGCCCCAGCATTTT
>TRBV10-3|-|TRBJ2-2|few
CAISEESPTGELFF
TGTGCCATCAGTGAGGAAAGCCCCACCGGGGAGCTGTTTTTT
>TRBV30|-|TRBJ2-7|-
CAWKVGWGHKLSYEQYF
TGTGCCTGGAAAGTCGGCTGGGGACACAAACTGTCCTACGAGCAGTACTTC
>TRBV28|-|TRBJ2-7|-
CASLGSLYEQYF
TGTGCCAGCCTAGGAAGCCTCTACGAGCAGTACTTC
>TRBV6-5|-|TRBJ1-2|-
CASSYGPADGYTF
TGTGCCAGCAGTTACGGCCCGGCGGATGGCTACACCTTC
>TRBV7-8|TRBD1|TRBJ2-7|-
CASSRQGAYEQYF
TGTGCCAGCAGCCGACAGGGAGCCTACGAGCAGTACTTC
>TRBV5-1|-|TRBJ1-1|-
CASSLAGESWMNTEAFF
TGCGCCAGCAGCTTGGCCGGGGAGTCCTGGATGAACACTGAAGCTTTCTTT
>TRBV7-9|-|TRBJ2-7|few
CASSYDTNYEQYF
TGTGCCAGCAGCTACGACACGAACTACGAGCAGTACTTC
>TRBV28|-|TRBJ2-3|-
CASSFHLTDTQYF
TGTGCCAGCAGTTTCCACCTCACAGATACGCAGTATTTT
>TRBV4-2|-|TRBJ2-3|-
CASSLGLHYSRRDTQYF
TGTGCCAGCAGCTTGGGGCTGCATTACAGCAGGAGAGATACGCAGTATTTT
>TRBV7-2|TRBD1|TRBJ1-5|-
CASSYGTGWPQHF
TGTGCCAGCAGCTACGGGACAGGATGGCCCCAGCATTTT
>TRBV4-3|-|TRBJ1-6|-
CASSQDEDSGSPLHF
TGCGCCAGCAGCCAAGATGAGGATAGTGGTTCACCCCTCCACTTT
>TRBV5-6|-|TRBJ2-3|-
CASSLITEPTDTQYF
TGTGCCAGCAGCTTGATAACAGAGCCCACAGATACGCAGTATTTT
>TRBV5-1|-|TRBJ2-5|-
CASSRSEGRETQYF
TGCGCCAGCAGCCGGTCGGAGGGGAGAGAGACCCAGTACTTC
>TRBV6-6|-|TRBJ2-7|-
CASSYLLLSEQYF
TGTGCCAGCAGTTACCTTCTCCTCTCGGAGCAGTACTTC
>TRBV6-5|TRBD2|TRBJ2-3|few
CASSDSGLAYDTQYF
TGTGCCAGCTCCGATTCGGGACTAGCGTACGATACGCAGTATTTT
>TRBV9|-|TRBJ2-1|-
CASSEEDSSIYNEQFF
TGTGCCAGCAGCGAGGAGGACAGTTCGATCTACAATGAGCAGTTCTTC
>TRBV6-5|-|TRBJ2-7|once
CASSYLGSHEQYF
TGTGCCAGCAGTTACTTGGGCTCTCACGAGCAGTACTTC